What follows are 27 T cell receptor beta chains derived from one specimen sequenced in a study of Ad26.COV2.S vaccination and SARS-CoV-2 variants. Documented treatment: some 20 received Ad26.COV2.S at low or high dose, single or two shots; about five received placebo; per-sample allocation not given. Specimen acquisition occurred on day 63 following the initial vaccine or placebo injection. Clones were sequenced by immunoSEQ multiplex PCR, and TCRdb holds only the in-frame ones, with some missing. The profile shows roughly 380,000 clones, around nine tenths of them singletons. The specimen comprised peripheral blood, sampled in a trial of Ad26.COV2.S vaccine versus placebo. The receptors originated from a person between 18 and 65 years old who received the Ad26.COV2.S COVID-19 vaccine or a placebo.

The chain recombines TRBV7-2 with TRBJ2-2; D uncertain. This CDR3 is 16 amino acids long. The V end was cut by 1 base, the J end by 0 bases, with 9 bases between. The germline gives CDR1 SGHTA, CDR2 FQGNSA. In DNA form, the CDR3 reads TGTGCCAGCAGCTTAGGAAGTACAGCGAACACCGGGGAGCTGTTTTTT. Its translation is CASSLGSTANTGELFF.

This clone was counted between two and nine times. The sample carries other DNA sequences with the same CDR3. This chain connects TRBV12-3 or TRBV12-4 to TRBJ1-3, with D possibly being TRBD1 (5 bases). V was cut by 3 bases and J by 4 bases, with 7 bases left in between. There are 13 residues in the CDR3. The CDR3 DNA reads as TGTGCCAGCAGTTTGCAGGGAGGAAACACCATATATTTT. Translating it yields CASSLQGGNTIYF.

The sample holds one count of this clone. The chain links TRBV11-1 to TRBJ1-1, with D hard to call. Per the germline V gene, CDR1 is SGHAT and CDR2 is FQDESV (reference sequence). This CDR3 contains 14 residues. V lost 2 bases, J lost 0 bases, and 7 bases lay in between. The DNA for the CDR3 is TGTGCCAGCAGCTTAACCGTCATGAACACTGAAGCTTTCTTT. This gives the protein CASSLTVMNTEAFF.

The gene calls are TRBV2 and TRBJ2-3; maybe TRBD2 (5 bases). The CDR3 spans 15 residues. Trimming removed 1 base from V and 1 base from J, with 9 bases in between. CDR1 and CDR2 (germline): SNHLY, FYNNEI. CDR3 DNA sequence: TGTGCCAGCAGTGAAGGGATTAGCGGCACAGATACGCAGTATTTT. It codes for CASSEGISGTDTQYF. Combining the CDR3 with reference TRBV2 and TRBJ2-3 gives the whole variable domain EPEVTQTPSHQVTQMGQEVILRCVPISNHLYFYWYRQILGQKVEFLVSFYNNEISEKSEIFDDQFSVERPDGSNFTLKIRSTKLEDSAMYFCASSEGISGTDTQYFGPGTRLTVL.

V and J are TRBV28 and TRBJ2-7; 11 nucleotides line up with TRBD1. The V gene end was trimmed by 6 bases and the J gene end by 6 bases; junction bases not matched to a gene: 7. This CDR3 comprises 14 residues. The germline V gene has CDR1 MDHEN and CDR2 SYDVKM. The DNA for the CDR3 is TGTGCCAGCAGCCCCAGGACAGGGGGCTCCGAGCAGTACTTC. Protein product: CASSPRTGGSEQYF. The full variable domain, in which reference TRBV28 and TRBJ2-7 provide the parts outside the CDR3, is DVKVTQSSRYLVKRTGEKVFLECVQDMDHENMFWYRQDPGLGLRLIYFSYDVKMKEKGDIPEGYSVSREKKERFSLILESASTNQTSMYLCASSPRTGGSEQYFGPGTRLTVT.

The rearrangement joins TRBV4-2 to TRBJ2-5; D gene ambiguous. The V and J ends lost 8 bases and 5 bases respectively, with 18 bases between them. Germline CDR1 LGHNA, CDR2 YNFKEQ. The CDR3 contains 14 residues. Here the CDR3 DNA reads TGTGCCAGCTCCTCCCTGGTCGGGCGGGAGACCCAGTACTTC. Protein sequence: CASSSLVGRETQYF.

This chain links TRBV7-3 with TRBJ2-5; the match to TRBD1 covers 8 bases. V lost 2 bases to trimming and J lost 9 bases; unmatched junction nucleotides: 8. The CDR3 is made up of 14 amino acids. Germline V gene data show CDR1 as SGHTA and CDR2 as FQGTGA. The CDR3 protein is CASSLSGPQGAQYF. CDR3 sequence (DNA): TGTGCCAGCAGCTTATCGGGACCACAGGGGGCCCAGTACTTC.

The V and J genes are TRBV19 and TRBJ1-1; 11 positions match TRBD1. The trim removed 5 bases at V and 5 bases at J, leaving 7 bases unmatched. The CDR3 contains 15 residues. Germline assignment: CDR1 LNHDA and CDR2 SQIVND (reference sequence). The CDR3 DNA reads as TGTGCCAGTAGTTCCCGGGACAGGGGGTGGACTGAAGCTTTCTTT. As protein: CASSSRDRGWTEAFF.

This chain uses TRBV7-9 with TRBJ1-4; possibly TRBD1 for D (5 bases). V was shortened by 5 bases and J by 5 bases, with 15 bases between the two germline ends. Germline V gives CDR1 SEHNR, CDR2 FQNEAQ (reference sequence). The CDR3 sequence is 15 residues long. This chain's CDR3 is CASSRMSAGNEKLFF. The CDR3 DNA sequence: TGTGCCAGCAGCCGGATGTCGGCAGGGAATGAAAAACTGTTTTTT. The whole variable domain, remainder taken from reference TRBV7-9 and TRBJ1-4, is DTGVSQNPRHKITKRGQNVTFRCDPISEHNRLYWYRQTLGQGPEFLTYFQNEAQLEKSRLLSDRFSAERPKGSFSTLEIQRTEQGDSAMYLCASSRMSAGNEKLFFGSGTQLSVL.

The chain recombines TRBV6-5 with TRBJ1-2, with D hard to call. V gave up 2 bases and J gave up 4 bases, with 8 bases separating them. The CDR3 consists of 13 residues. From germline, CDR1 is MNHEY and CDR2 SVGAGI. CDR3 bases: TGTGCCAGCAGTTACGGAAGGGTCTATGGCTACACCTTC. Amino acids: CASSYGRVYGYTF.

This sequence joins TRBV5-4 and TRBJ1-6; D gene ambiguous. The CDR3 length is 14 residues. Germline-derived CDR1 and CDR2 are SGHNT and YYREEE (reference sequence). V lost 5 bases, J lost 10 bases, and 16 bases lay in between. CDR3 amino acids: CASRSGVMESPLHF. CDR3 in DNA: TGTGCCAGCAGGTCGGGTGTAATGGAATCACCCCTCCACTTT. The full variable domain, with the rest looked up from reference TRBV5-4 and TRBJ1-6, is ETGVTQSPTHLIKTRGQQVTLRCSSQSGHNTVSWYQQALGQGPQFIFQYYREEENGRGNFPPRFSGLQFPNYSSELNVNALELDDSALYLCASRSGVMESPLHFGNGTRLTVT.

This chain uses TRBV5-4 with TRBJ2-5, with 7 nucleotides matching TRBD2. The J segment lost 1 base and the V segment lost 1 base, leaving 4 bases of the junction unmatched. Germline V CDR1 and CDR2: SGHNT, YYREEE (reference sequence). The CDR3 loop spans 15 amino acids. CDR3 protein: CASSLSGVTQETQYF. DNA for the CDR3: TGTGCCAGCAGCTTGAGCGGGGTGACCCAAGAGACCCAGTACTTC.

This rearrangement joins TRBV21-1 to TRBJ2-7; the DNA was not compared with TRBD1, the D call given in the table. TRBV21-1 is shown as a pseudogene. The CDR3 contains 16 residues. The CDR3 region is CASSKGSGQGTYEQYF. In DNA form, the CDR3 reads TGTGCCAGCAGCAAAGGCTCCGGACAGGGGACTTACGAGCAGTACTTC.

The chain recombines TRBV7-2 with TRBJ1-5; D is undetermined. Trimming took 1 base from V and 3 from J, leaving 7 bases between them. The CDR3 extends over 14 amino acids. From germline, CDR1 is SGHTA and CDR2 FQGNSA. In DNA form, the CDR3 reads TGTGCCAGCAGCTTAGTAACGAACAATCAGCCCCAGCATTTT. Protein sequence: CASSLVTNNQPQHF.

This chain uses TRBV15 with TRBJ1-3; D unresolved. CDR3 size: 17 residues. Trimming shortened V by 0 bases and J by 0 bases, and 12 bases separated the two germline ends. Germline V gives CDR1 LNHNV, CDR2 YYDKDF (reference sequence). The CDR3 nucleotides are TGTGCCACCAGCAGAGAGGGTCGGCGTAGCTCTGGAAACACCATATATTTT. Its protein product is CATSREGRRSSGNTIYF.

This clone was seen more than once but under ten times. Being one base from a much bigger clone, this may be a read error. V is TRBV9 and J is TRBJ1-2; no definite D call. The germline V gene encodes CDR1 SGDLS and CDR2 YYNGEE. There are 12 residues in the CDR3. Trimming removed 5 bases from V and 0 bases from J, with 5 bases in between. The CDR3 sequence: CASSYTNYGYTF. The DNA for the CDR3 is TGTGCCAGCAGTTATACTAACTATGGCTACACCTTC.

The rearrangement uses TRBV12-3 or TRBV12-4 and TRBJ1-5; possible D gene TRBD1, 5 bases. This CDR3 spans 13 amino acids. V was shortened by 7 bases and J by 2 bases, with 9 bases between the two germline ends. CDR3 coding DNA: TGTGCCAGCAACATACAGGGCAATCAGCCCCAGCATTTT. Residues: CASNIQGNQPQHF.

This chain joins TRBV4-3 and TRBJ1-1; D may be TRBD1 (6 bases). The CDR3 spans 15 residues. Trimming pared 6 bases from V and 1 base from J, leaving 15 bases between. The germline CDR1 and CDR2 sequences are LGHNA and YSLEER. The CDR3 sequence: CASRPTQQGNTEAFF. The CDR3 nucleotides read TGCGCCAGCAGACCTACCCAACAGGGGAACACTGAAGCTTTCTTT.

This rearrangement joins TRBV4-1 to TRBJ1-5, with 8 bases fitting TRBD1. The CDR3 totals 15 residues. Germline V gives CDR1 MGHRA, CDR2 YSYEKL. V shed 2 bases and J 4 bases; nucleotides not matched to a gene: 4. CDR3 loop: CASSQIWTGNQPQHF. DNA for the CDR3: TGCGCCAGCAGCCAAATATGGACAGGGAATCAGCCCCAGCATTTT.

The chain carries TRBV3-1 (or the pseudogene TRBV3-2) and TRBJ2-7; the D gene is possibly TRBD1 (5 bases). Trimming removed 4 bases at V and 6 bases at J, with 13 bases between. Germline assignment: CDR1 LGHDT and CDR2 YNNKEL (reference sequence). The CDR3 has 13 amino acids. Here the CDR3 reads CASSRAQGSEQYF. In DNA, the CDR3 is TGTGCCAGCAGCCGCGCGCAGGGAAGCGAGCAGTACTTC.

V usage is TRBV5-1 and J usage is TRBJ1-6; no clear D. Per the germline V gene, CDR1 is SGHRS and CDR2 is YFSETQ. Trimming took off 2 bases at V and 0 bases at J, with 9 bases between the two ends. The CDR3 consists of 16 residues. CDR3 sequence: CASSFGGSSYNSPLHF. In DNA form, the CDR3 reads TGCGCCAGCAGCTTCGGCGGAAGCTCCTATAATTCACCCCTCCACTTT.

CDR3 loop: CASSLLWGTEAFF. The CDR3 bases are TGTGCCAGCAGCTTACTATGGGGAACTGAAGCTTTCTTT. The chain employs TRBV7-8 and TRBJ1-1; D remains unclear. The CDR3 is made up of 13 amino acids. V shed 2 bases and J shed 5 bases, with 9 bases lying between them. Germline assignment: CDR1 SGHVS and CDR2 FQNEAQ.

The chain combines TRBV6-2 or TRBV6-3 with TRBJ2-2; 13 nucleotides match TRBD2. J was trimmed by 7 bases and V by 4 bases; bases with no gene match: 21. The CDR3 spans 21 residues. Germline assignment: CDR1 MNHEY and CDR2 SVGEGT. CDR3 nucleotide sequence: TGTGCCAGCAGTTTAACTCACCCTGGACTAGCGGGGGCTCGGGTAAACGGGGAGCTGTTTTTT. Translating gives CASSLTHPGLAGARVNGELFF.

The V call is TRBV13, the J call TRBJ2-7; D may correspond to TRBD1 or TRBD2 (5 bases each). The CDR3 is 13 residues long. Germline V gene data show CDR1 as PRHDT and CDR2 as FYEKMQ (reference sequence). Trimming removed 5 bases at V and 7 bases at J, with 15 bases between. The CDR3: CASSTRGFREQYF. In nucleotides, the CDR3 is TGTGCCAGCAGCACCCGGGGCTTTCGGGAGCAGTACTTC.

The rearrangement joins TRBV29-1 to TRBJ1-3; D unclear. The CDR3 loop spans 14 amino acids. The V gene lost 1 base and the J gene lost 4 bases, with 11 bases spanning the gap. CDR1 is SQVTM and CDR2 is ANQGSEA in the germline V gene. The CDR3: CSVEAREGGNTIYF. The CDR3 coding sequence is TGCAGCGTTGAAGCCCGGGAGGGAGGAAACACCATATATTTT.

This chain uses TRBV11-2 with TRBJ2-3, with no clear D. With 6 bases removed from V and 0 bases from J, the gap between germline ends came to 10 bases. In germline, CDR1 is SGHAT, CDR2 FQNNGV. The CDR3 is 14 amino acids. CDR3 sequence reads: CASRRLHSTDTQYF. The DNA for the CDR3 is TGTGCCAGCAGAAGACTGCATAGCACAGATACGCAGTATTTT.

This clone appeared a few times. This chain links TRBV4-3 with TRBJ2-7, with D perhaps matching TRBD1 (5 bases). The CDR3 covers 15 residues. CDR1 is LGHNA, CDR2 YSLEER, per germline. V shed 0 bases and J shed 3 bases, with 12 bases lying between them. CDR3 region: CASSQDSTGVYEQYF. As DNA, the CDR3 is TGCGCCAGCAGCCAAGATTCTACAGGTGTCTACGAGCAGTACTTC.